In its sample, the clone carrying this T cell receptor beta chain was seen many times. The antigen is undetermined. From RNA transcripts, TCR beta CDR3 regions were amplified. First-round RT-PCR targeting the TCR CDR3 was performed with the HTBI primer set. From the multiplex PCR reads, TCRdb called clonotypes with MiXCR, one entry per CDR3 protein. Of about half a million distinct CDR3 sequences in the sample, approximately 25% were seen once. This record comes from a study of T cells in Graves' hyperthyroidism and ophthalmopathy. Broader study findings: Through a model of 13 V-J features, ophthalmopathy was separated from stable hyperthyroidism.

CDR1 is MNHEY and CDR2 is SMNVEV in the germline V gene (reference sequence). V lost 2 bases and J 13 bases, leaving 20 bases between the germline ends. CDR3 size: 14 residues. The TCR was taken from a woman aged 30 to 39 with Graves' ophthalmopathy. The chain carries TRBV27 and TRBJ1-2; D perhaps matches TRBD1 (6 bases). The source material was blood. The CDR3 sequence is CASSLGLGQSIRTF. CDR3 DNA: TGTGCCAGCAGTTTAGGGTTAGGACAGTCCATCCGCACCTTC.